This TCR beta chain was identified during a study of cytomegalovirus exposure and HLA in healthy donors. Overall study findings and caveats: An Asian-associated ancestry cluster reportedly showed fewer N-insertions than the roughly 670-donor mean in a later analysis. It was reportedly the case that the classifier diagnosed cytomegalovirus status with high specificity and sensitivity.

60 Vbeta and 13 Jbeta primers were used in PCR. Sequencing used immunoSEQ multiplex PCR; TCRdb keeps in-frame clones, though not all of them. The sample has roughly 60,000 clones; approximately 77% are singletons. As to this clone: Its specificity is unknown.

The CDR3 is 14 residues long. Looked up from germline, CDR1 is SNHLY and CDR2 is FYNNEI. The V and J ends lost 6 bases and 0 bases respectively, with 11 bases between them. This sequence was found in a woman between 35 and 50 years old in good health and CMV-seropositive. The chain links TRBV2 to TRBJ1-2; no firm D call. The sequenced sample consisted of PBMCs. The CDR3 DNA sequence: TGTGCCAGCAGCGTCACAGCTGCTAACTATGGCTACACCTTC. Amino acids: CASSVTAANYGYTF.